The 18 T cell receptor beta chains in this list originate from one sample, sequenced in a study of cytomegalovirus exposure and HLA in healthy donors. Produced via immunoSEQ multiplex PCR; TCRdb's table is partial and in-frame only. The sample has fewer than 400,000 clones; roughly 86% are singletons. The sequencing sample was made of PBMCs. These TCRs come from a man aged 30 to 45 in good health and CMV-seronegative.

The CDR3 sequence: CASSTRQYTNEKLFF. CDR3 coding DNA: TGTGCCAGTAGTACAAGACAGTATACTAATGAAAAACTGTTTTTT. The chain joins TRBV19 to TRBJ1-4, with D tentatively TRBD1 (5 bases). CDR1 is LNHDA, CDR2 SQIVND, per germline (reference sequence). The CDR3 runs 15 residues. V was pared by 4 bases and J by 2 bases, with 11 bases between.

The V gene is TRBV30, the J gene TRBJ2-1, with TRBD2 matching over 9 bases. The length of the CDR3 is 15 residues. Germline CDR1 and CDR2: GTSNPN and SVGIG (reference sequence). J lost 2 bases, V lost 0 bases, and 2 bases had no gene match. As DNA, the CDR3 is TGTGCCTGGAGTGTAGGGACTAGCACCTACAATGAGCAGTTCTTC. Amino acids: CAWSVGTSTYNEQFF.

The chain employs TRBV4-1 and TRBJ1-5; D is unresolved. V lost 0 bases to trimming and J lost 6 bases, with 9 bases between them. Germline V lookup: CDR1 MGHRA, CDR2 YSYEKL. The CDR3 consists of 14 residues. This CDR3 reads CASSQEMVAQPQHF. The CDR3 bases are TGCGCCAGCAGCCAAGAAATGGTAGCTCAGCCCCAGCATTTT.

V gene TRBV12-5 combines with J gene TRBJ1-5; TRBD1 matches at 9 bases. V dropped 6 bases and J dropped 6; count of bases not matched to a gene: 12. CDR1 LGHNT and CDR2 FRNRAP come from the germline V gene. This CDR3 spans 16 amino acids. CDR3 bases: TGTGCTAGTGGCCTAAATACAGGGGGCCAGGGTCAGCCCCAGCATTTT. This gives the protein CASGLNTGGQGQPQHF.

The rearrangement joins TRBV2 to TRBJ1-1; D unresolved. Trimming removed 1 base from V and 6 bases from J, with 12 bases in between. Germline V gives CDR1 SNHLY, CDR2 FYNNEI. This CDR3 is built from 14 residues. The CDR3 here is CASSEVGRTPEAFF. In DNA, the CDR3 is TGTGCCAGCAGTGAAGTGGGGAGAACTCCTGAAGCTTTCTTT.

The rearrangement uses TRBV9 and TRBJ2-2, with D possibly being TRBD1 (5 bases). The CDR3 is 14 amino acids. Trimming stripped 3 bases from V and 5 bases from J, with 11 bases between. The germline V gene encodes CDR1 SGDLS and CDR2 YYNGEE. CDR3 protein: CASSGGPPTGELFF. DNA of the CDR3: TGTGCCAGCAGCGGGGGCCCCCCTACCGGGGAGCTGTTTTTT.

This chain joins TRBV10-3 and TRBJ2-7, with 8 bases aligning to TRBD2. The germline V gene encodes CDR1 ENHRY and CDR2 SYGVKD. Trimming at V came to 3 bases and at J to 5 bases, leaving 9 bases not matched to a gene. This CDR3 has 15 residues. CDR3 DNA: TGTGCCATCAGTGAAGGAGCGGGGGACACCGACGAGCAGTACTTC. The encoded protein is CAISEGAGDTDEQYF.

The chain employs TRBV30 and TRBJ1-6; TRBD1 aligns across 9 bases. Germline V gene lookup returns CDR1 GTSNPN and CDR2 SVGIG (reference sequence). V gave up 2 bases and J gave up 10 bases; unmatched junction bases: 9. The CDR3 is 15 residues long. As DNA, the CDR3 is TGTGCCTGGAGTCCATACACAGGGGGCAGATCACCCCTCCACTTT. It is translated as CAWSPYTGGRSPLHF. Full variable domain (remainder filled in from reference TRBV30 and TRBJ1-6): SQTIHQWPATLVQPVGSPLSLECTVEGTSNPNLYWYRQAAGRGLQLLFYSVGIGQISSEVPQNLSASRPQDRQFILSSKKLLLSDSGFYLCAWSPYTGGRSPLHFGNGTRLTVT.

The genes are TRBV11-2 and TRBJ1-6; tentatively, D is TRBD1 (6 bases). The germline V gene encodes CDR1 SGHAT and CDR2 FQNNGV. V was trimmed by 1 base and J by 11 bases, leaving 18 bases between them. The CDR3 totals 16 residues. CDR3 protein: CASSLGGGQWITPLHF. CDR3 in DNA: TGTGCCAGCAGCTTAGGGGGGGGGCAGTGGATTACACCCCTCCACTTT. Variable domain in full (rest from reference TRBV11-2 and TRBJ1-6): EAGVAQSPRYKIIEKRQSVAFWCNPISGHATLYWYQQILGQGPKLLIQFQNNGVVDDSQLPKDRFSAERLKGVDSTLKIQPAKLEDSAVYLCASSLGGGQWITPLHFGNGTRLTVT.

The chain links TRBV5-1 to TRBJ2-1; 8 bases fit TRBD2. The V gene end was trimmed by 4 bases and the J gene end by 7 bases; junction bases not matched to a gene: 4. The CDR3 is made up of 13 amino acids. Germline V gives CDR1 SGHRS, CDR2 YFSETQ. CDR3 coding DNA: TGCGCCAGCAGCGGGGGACTAGTTAATGAGCAGTTCTTC. It codes for CASSGGLVNEQFF. The full variable domain, completed using reference TRBV5-1 and TRBJ2-1, is KAGVTQTPRYLIKTRGQQVTLSCSPISGHRSVSWYQQTPGQGLQFLFEYFSETQRNKGNFPGRFSGRQFSNSRSEMNVSTLELGDSALYLCASSGGLVNEQFFGPGTRLTVL.

This chain links TRBV19 with TRBJ1-6, with 8 bases identical to TRBD1. Trimming at V came to 3 bases and at J to 9 bases, leaving 4 bases not matched to a gene. The CDR3 totals 14 residues. Germline V lookup: CDR1 LNHDA, CDR2 SQIVND (reference sequence). Written as DNA, the CDR3 is TGTGCCAGTAGTATGAGACAGGGGAGTTCACCCCTCCACTTT. It is translated as CASSMRQGSSPLHF.

The V gene is TRBV19, the J gene TRBJ2-3, with 11 bases lining up with TRBD1. V lost 7 bases, J lost 2 bases, and 8 bases stayed unmatched. This CDR3 spans 16 amino acids. Germline V lookup: CDR1 LNHDA, CDR2 SQIVND (reference sequence). CDR3 sequence (DNA): TGTGCCAGTAACAGGCGGGACAGGGGGATCACAGATACGCAGTATTTT. This sequence encodes CASNRRDRGITDTQYF.

V gene TRBV5-1 combines with J gene TRBJ2-2; 15 nucleotides match TRBD2. The V segment lost 2 bases and the J segment 3 bases; nucleotides outside the gene matches: 5. The CDR3 is made up of 18 amino acids. The germline V gene encodes CDR1 SGHRS and CDR2 YFSETQ. CDR3 in DNA: TGCGCCAGCAGCTTACGGACTAGCGGGGGGGTTTACACCGGGGAGCTGTTTTTT. Translation: CASSLRTSGGVYTGELFF.

This chain links TRBV5-1 with TRBJ1-2; TRBD1 aligns across 7 bases. With V trimmed by 0 bases and J by 7 bases, 3 bases remained unmatched. Germline-derived CDR1 and CDR2 are SGHRS and YFSETQ. This CDR3 spans 13 amino acids. CDR3 amino acids: CASSLEGAVGYTF. The DNA for the CDR3 is TGCGCCAGCAGCTTGGAGGGGGCAGTTGGCTACACCTTC. Full variable domain (rest looked up from reference TRBV5-1 and TRBJ1-2): KAGVTQTPRYLIKTRGQQVTLSCSPISGHRSVSWYQQTPGQGLQFLFEYFSETQRNKGNFPGRFSGRQFSNSRSEMNVSTLELGDSALYLCASSLEGAVGYTFGSGTRLTVV.

The rearrangement joins TRBV18 to TRBJ1-1, with TRBD1 matching over 11 bases. The V gene end was trimmed by 0 bases and the J gene end by 5 bases; junction bases not matched to a gene: 8. The CDR3 consists of 17 residues. The germline V gene has CDR1 KGHSH and CDR2 LQKENI. The CDR3 coding sequence is TGTGCCAGCTCACCACCTCCCGGGACAGGGGGAAGGACTGAAGCTTTCTTT. This sequence encodes CASSPPPGTGGRTEAFF.

The V gene is TRBV6-1, the J gene TRBJ2-1; the D gene is possibly TRBD1 (5 bases). V dropped 2 bases and J dropped 0 bases, with 20 bases sitting between them. Germline V gene data show CDR1 as MNHNS and CDR2 as SASEGT. The CDR3 spans 19 residues. The chain's CDR3 is CASSEYRQPGSLSYNEQFF. CDR3 nucleotide sequence: TGTGCCAGCAGTGAATACAGGCAGCCGGGTTCCCTCTCCTACAATGAGCAGTTCTTC.

The gene calls are TRBV4-1 and TRBJ2-7; 8 bases map to TRBD2. V trimming: 4 bases; J trimming: 5 bases; junction bases outside the gene matches: 7. The germline V gene has CDR1 MGHRA and CDR2 YSYEKL. The CDR3 is made up of 14 amino acids. The CDR3 DNA is TGCGCCAGCAGCCCGGGGGGGACCCCCAACGAGCAGTACTTC. It specifies CASSPGGTPNEQYF.

With respect to this clone: Other DNA sequences in this specimen translate into the identical CDR3. The chain combines TRBV2 with TRBJ1-5; 8 positions agree with TRBD1. J gave up 4 bases and V 3 bases, and 2 bases lay outside the gene matches. Germline values: CDR1 SNHLY, CDR2 FYNNEI. The CDR3 is 14 residues long. CDR3 region: CASSDRGRNQPQHF. The DNA of the CDR3 is TGTGCCAGCAGTGACAGGGGGCGAAATCAGCCCCAGCATTTT.